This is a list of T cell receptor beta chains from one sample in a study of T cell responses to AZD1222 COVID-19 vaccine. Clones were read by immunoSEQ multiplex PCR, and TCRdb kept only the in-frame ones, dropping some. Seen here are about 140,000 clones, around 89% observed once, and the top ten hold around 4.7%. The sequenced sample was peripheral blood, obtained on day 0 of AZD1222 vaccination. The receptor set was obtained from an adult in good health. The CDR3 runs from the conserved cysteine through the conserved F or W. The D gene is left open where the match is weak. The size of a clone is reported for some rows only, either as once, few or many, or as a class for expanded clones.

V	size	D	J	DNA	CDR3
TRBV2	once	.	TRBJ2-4	TGTGCCAGCAGTGATTCAGGGGCGCATTTCAAAAACATTCAGTACTTC	CASSDSGAHFKNIQYF
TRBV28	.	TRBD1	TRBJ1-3	TGTGCCAGCAGGGACAGGCTCTCTGGAAACACCATATATTTT	CASRDRLSGNTIYF
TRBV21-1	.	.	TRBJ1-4	TGTGCCAGCTACAGTTCGGGACAGGGAAATGAAAAACTGTTTTTT	CASYSSGQGNEKLFF
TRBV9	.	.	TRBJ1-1	TGTGCCAGCAGCGCGGGCCACACTGAAGCTTTCTTT	CASSAGHTEAFF
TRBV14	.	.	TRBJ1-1	TGTGCCAGCAGCCACAGGGGTTTCAACACTGAAGCTTTCTTT	CASSHRGFNTEAFF
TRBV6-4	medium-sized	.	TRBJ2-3	TGTGCCAGCAGTGACTCGTTTACGGCGGATCGGTATTTT	CASSDSFTADRYF
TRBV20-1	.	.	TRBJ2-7	TGCAGTGCTAGTTGGGGTGGATCCTACGAGCAGTACTTC	CSASWGGSYEQYF
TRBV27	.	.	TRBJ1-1	TGTGCCAGCAGTCTCGGTTTGGACACTGAAGCTTTCTTT	CASSLGLDTEAFF
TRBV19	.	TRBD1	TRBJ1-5	TGTGCCAGTAGTATGGGGACAGGGCAGCGGCAGCCCCAGCATTTT	CASSMGTGQRQPQHF
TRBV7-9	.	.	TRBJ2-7	TGTGCCAGCAGCCCCGTGAGGGGCAGGGGCACCCACGAGCAGTACTTC	CASSPVRGRGTHEQYF
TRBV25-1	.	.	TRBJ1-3	TGTGCCAGCAGTACTCGCTTCTCCGGAAACACCATATATTTT	CASSTRFSGNTIYF
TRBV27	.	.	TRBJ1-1	TGTGCCAGCAGTTTAAATATGGGGATGAACACTGAAGCTTTCTTT	CASSLNMGMNTEAFF
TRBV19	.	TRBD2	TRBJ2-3	TGTGCCAGTAGCGGGGGGGCCCCCCACACAGATACGCAGTATTTT	CASSGGAPHTDTQYF
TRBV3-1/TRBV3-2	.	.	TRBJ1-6	TGTGCCAGCAGCCCCCGGGATCGGGATAATTCACCCCTCCACTTT	CASSPRDRDNSPLHF
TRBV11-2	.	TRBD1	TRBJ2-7	TGTGCCAGCAGCTTTGGGACAGGGTACTCCTACGAGCAGTACTTC	CASSFGTGYSYEQYF
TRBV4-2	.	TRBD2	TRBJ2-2	TGTGCCAGCAGCCAGGAGAGACTAGCGGGACTTACCGGGGAGCTGTTTTTT	CASSQERLAGLTGELFF
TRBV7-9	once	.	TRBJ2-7	TGTGCCAGCAGGGCAGGGAGAGGAGGAGAGCAGTACTTC	CASRAGRGGEQYF
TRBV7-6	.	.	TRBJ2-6	TGTGCCAGCAGCCCCACCTTATGGACTGGGGCCAACGTCCTGACTTTC	CASSPTLWTGANVLTF
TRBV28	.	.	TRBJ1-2	TGTGCCAGCAGTACCGGGAACTATGGCTACACCTTC	CASSTGNYGYTF
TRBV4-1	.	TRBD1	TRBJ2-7	TGCGCCAGCAGCCAAGAAAAAAGGACAGGGACCTACGAGCAGTACTTC	CASSQEKRTGTYEQYF
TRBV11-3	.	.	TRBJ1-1	TGTGCCAGCAGCTTAGACGGACAACGGAACACTGAAGCTTTCTTT	CASSLDGQRNTEAFF
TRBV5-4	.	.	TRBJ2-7	TGTGCCAGCAGCTTCAACAGCTACGAGCAGTACTTC	CASSFNSYEQYF
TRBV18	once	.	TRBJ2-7	TGTGCCAGCTCCTCCTGGGCCAAAAAACAATACGAGCAGTACTTC	CASSSWAKKQYEQYF
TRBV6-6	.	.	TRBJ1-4	TGTGCCAGCAGCCGACCGTCTGCAACTAATGAAAAACTGTTTTTT	CASSRPSATNEKLFF
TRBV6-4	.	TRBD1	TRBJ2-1	TGTGCCAGCAGTGACGGACAGGGGGAGGGGGATGAGCAGTTCTTC	CASSDGQGEGDEQFF
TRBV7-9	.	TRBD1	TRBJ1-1	TGTGCCAGCAACCCGACAGGGGGCGCCACTGAAGCTTTCTTT	CASNPTGGATEAFF
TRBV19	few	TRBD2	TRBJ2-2	TGTGCCAGTAGGCCGGGACTAGCGGGTCAGGCGGGCACCGGGGAGCTGTTTTTT	CASRPGLAGQAGTGELFF
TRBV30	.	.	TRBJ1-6	TGTGCCTGGAGGGCTAACGGGAATTCACCCCTCCACTTT	CAWRANGNSPLHF
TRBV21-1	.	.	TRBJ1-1	TGTGCCAGCAGCAAAGCGTTACGGACAGGATTTTACACTGAAGCTTTCTTT	CASSKALRTGFYTEAFF
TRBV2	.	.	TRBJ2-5	TGTGCCAGCAGTGAAGACAGGTGGCGGCGGGAGACCCAGTACTTC	CASSEDRWRRETQYF
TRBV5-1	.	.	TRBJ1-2	TGCGCCAGCAGCTTGGATCGGGGGCAGGCCTATGGCTACACCTTC	CASSLDRGQAYGYTF
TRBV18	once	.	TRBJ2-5	TGTGCCAGCTCACCTTCTGGGGGAGAGACCCAGTACTTC	CASSPSGGETQYF
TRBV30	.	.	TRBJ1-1	TGTGCCTGGAGTGGGGCGGTGGGGTGGGAGACTGAAGCTTTCTTT	CAWSGAVGWETEAFF
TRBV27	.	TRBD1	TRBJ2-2	TGTGCCAGCCTCAGACAGGGCGCGAACACCGGGGAGCTGTTTTTT	CASLRQGANTGELFF
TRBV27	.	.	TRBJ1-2	TGTGCCAGCAGTTTATCGCCGGGAGGAGGGCGGGGCTACACCTTC	CASSLSPGGGRGYTF
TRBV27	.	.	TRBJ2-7	TGTGCCAGCAGTCTGCAGCCCAGCTCCTACGAGCAGTACTTC	CASSLQPSSYEQYF
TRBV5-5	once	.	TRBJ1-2	TGTGCCAGCAGCTTGATTGCTGGTGGGTTTAACTATGGCTACACCTTC	CASSLIAGGFNYGYTF